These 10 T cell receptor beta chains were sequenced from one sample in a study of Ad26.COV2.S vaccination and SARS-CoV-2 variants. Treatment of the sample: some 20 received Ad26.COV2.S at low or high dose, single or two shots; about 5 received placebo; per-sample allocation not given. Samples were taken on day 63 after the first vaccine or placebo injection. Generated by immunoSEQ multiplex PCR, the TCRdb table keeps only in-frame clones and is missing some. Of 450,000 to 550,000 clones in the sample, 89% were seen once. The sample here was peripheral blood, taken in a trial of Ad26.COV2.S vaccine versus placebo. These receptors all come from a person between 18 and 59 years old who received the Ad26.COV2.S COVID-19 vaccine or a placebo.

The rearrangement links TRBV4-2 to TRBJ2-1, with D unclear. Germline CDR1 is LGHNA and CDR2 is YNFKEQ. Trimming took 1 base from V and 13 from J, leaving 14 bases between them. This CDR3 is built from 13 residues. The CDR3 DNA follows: TGTGCCAGCAGCCAAGCCCCTTTCCTGCCCCAGTTCTTC. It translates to CASSQAPFLPQFF.

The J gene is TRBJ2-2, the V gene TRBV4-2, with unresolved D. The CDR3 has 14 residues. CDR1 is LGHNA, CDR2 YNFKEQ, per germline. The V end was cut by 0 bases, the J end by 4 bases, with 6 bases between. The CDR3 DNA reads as TGTGCCAGCAGCCAAGAGGGAATCACCGGGGAGCTGTTTTTT. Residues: CASSQEGITGELFF.

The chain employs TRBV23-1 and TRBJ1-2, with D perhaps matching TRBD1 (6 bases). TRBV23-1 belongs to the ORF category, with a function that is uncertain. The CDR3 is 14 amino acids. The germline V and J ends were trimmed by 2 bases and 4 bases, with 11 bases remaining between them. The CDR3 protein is CASSQDRRFYGYTF. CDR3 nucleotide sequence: TGCGCCAGCAGTCAAGACAGGCGGTTCTATGGCTACACCTTC.

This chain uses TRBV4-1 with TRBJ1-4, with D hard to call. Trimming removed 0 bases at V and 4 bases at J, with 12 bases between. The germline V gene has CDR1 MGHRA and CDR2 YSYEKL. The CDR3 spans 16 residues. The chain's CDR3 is CASSQDGLRINEKLFF. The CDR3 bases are TGCGCCAGCAGCCAAGACGGTTTACGGATTAATGAAAAACTGTTTTTT.

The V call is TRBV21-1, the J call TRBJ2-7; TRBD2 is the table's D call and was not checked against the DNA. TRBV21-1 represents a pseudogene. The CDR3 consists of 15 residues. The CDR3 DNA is TGTGCCAGCAGCAAAGTTGTCGCGGCTTCCTACGAGCAGTACTTC. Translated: CASSKVVAASYEQYF.

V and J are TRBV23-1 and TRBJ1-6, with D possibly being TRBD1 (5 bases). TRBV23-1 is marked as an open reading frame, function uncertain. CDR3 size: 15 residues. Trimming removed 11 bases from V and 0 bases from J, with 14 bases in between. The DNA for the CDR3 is TGCGCCTGGGGGGGTACCAGCTCCTATAATTCACCCCTCCACTTT. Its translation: CAWGGTSSYNSPLHF.

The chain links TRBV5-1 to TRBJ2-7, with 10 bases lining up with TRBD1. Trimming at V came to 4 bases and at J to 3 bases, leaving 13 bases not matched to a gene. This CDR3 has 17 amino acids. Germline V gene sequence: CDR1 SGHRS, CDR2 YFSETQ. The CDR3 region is CASSPTTGGIPYYEQYF. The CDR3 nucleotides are TGCGCCAGCAGCCCAACGACAGGGGGCATCCCCTACTACGAGCAGTACTTC.

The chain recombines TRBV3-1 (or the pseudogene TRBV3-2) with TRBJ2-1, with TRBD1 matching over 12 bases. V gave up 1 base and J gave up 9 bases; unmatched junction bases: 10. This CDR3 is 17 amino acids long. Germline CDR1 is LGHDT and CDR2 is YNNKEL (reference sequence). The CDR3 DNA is TGTGCCAGCAGCCAAGGTACCCGGGACAGGGGGCCTTGTGAGCAGTTCTTC. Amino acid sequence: CASSQGTRDRGPCEQFF.

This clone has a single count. Here the CDR3 reads CASSQPKGGSGDTQYF. DNA for the CDR3: TGTGCCAGCAGCCAACCCAAGGGAGGCAGTGGAGATACGCAGTATTTT. The chain combines TRBV3-1 (or the pseudogene TRBV3-2) with TRBJ2-3; the D gene is possibly TRBD2 (6 bases). The germline gives CDR1 LGHDT, CDR2 YNNKEL (reference sequence). V lost 2 bases and J 5 bases, leaving 17 bases between the germline ends. CDR3 length: 16 residues.

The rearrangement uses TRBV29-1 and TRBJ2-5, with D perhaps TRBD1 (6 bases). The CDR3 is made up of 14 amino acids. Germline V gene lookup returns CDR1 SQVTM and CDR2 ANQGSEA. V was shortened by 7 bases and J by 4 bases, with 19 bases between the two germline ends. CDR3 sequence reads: CSALPLQGTETQYF. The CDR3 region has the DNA TGCAGCGCCCTCCCTCTACAGGGTACAGAGACCCAGTACTTC. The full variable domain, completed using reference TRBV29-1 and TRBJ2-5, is SAVISQKPSRDICQRGTSLTIQCQVDSQVTMMFWYRQQPGQSLTLIATANQGSEATYESGFVIDKFPISRPNLTFSTLTVSNMSPEDSSIYLCSALPLQGTETQYFGPGTRLLVL.